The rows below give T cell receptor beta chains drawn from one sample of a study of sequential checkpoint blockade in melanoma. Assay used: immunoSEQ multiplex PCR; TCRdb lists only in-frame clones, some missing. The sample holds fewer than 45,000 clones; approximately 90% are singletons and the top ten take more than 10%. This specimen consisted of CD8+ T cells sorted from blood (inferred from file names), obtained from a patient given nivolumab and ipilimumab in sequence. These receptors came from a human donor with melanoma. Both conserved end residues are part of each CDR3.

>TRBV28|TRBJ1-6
CASVWGPSSPLHF
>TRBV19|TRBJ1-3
CASSIGGSGNTIYF
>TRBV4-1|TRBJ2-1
CASSHRGTSVNNEQFF
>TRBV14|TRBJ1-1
CASSQYTPGVEAFF
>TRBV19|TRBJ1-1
CASSISPGGGTEAFF
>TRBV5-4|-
CASSNRDNSYEQYF
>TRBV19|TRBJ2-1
CASAFGQEQFF
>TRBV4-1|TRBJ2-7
CASSQEGPSSYEQYF
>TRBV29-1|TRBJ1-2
CSVDTTRGTDYGYTF
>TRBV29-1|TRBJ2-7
CSVATRGGGEQYF
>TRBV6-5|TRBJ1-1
CASRAGGVSEAFF
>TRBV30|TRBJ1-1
CAWSPEGRAAFF
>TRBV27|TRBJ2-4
CASSLGRDGAKNIQYF
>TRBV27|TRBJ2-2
CASSPWSTGELFF
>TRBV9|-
CASSVGNSGRARGEQYF
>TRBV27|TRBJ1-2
CASSFGQGYGYTF
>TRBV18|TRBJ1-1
CASSPAGGLLAEAFF
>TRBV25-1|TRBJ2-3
CASSDGATYSTDTQYF
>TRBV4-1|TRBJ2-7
CASSPLAGGPGEQYF
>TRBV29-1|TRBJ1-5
CSVPRVSNQPQHF
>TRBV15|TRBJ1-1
CATSRAMHQGLSLRAFF
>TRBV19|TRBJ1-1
CASSIGAARAFF
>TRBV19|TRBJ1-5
CASSPIQGYQPQHF
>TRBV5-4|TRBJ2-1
CASSFSGQGYNEQFF
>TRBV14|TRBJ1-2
CASSPSPRGNGYTF
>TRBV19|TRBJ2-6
CASSIFRQAGANVLTF
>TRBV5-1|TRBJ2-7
CASGTEGLTYEQYF
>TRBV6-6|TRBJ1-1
CASSPELRADTEAFF
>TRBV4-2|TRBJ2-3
CASRGGPDTDTQYF
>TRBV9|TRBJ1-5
CASSTGTGVGQPQHF
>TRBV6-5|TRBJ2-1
CASSWTSASNNEQFF
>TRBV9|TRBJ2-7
CASSVAAASSYEQYF
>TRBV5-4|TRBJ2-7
CASSFRVSLSSYEQYF
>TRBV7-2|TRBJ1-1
CASSRETGAWNTEAFF
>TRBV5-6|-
CASSLEASGSYEQYF
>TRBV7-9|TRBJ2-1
CASSTSGNEQFF
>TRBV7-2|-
CASSLESYEQYF
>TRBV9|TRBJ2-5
CASSVGTAGGRETQYF
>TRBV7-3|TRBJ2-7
CASSLGLGREQYF
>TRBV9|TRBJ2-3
CASSKEADTQYF
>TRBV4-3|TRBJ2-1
CASSQEAPGGRYNEQFF
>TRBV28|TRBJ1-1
CASSYTALNTEAFF
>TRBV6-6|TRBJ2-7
CASRHSGSFNEQYF
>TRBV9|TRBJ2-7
CASSVGGSLMYEQYF
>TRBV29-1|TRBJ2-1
CSVEFSGGTYNEQFF
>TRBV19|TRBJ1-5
CASSIDRGANQPQHF
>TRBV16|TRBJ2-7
CASSQSGGPYEQYF
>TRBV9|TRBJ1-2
CASSVGDRVTGYTF
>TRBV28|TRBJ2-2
CASSQGTSGFYTGELFF
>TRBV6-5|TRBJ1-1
CASSLPGNTEAFF
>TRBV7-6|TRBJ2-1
CASSLDILAGGKNEQFF
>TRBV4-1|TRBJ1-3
CASSLGTGTGNTIYF